The next 32 T cell receptor beta chains were all read from a single sample in a study of beta chain features in type 1 diabetes. Overall study findings and caveats: In every one of the four CD4+ subsets, TCRB CDR3s were moderately but significantly shorter in Type 1 diabetes patients.

The whole isolated RNA underwent reverse transcription, so sequencing captured expressed TCRB transcripts. Sequenced by immunoSEQ multiplex PCR; TCRdb stores in-frame clones only, minus some. The table records about 650,000 clones, around 11% of them present only once. No antigen has been identified for these receptors. The material sequenced was naive CD4+ T cells from blood. The receptors come from a man aged 25 to 40 with type 1 diabetes.

This clone showed up just a few times. V usage is TRBV18 and J usage is TRBJ2-1; D gene unclear. This CDR3 has 14 amino acids. The germline gives CDR1 KGHSH, CDR2 LQKENI. The germline V and J ends were trimmed by 0 bases and 3 bases, with 6 bases remaining between them. The CDR3 protein is CASSPPASYNEQFF. CDR3 in DNA: TGTGCCAGCTCACCACCTGCGAGCTACAATGAGCAGTTCTTC.

The CDR3 region is CASSLISRATYEQYF. The CDR3 region has the DNA TGTGCCAGCAGCTTGATCTCAAGGGCCACCTACGAGCAGTACTTC. This chain uses TRBV11-2 with TRBJ2-7; D remains ambiguous. The V and J ends lost 3 bases and 2 bases respectively, with 14 bases between them. The CDR3 has 15 residues. The germline CDR1 and CDR2 sequences are SGHAT and FQNNGV.

The chain carries TRBV7-9 and TRBJ1-2; D is possibly TRBD1 (6 bases). Trimming took 5 bases from V and 0 from J, leaving 13 bases between them. The CDR3 is 15 residues long. Germline CDR1 SEHNR, CDR2 FQNEAQ (reference sequence). The CDR3 region is CASSPRTASNYGYTF. For the CDR3, the DNA is TGTGCCAGCAGCCCCCGGACAGCTTCTAACTATGGCTACACCTTC.

The CDR3: CASSGVEPPSYEQYF. In DNA, the CDR3 is TGTGCCAGCAGTGGGGTGGAACCACCTTCCTACGAGCAGTACTTC. V gene TRBV28 combines with J gene TRBJ2-7; D gene ambiguous. V was cut by 5 bases and J by 1 base, with 15 bases left in between. Germline V gene data show CDR1 as MDHEN and CDR2 as SYDVKM. The length of the CDR3 is 15 residues. The entire variable domain, with the rest obtained from reference TRBV28 and TRBJ2-7, is as follows: DVKVTQSSRYLVKRTGEKVFLECVQDMDHENMFWYRQDPGLGLRLIYFSYDVKMKEKGDIPEGYSVSREKKERFSLILESASTNQTSMYLCASSGVEPPSYEQYFGPGTRLTVT.

This chain uses TRBV11-1 with TRBJ2-2; D call uncertain. CDR3 size: 12 residues. In germline, CDR1 is SGHAT, CDR2 FQDESV (reference sequence). The V end lost 5 bases, the J end lost 5 bases, and 6 bases lay between the germline ends. The CDR3 region has the DNA TGTGCCAGCAGCCCCCCTACCGGGGAGCTGTTTTTT. Protein: CASSPPTGELFF.

Concerning this clone: Distinct nucleotide sequences in the sample also encode this CDR3. This chain joins TRBV4-3 and TRBJ1-6; no clear D gene. Deletions cut 1 base from V and 9 bases from J, with 13 bases between. CDR3 length: 15 amino acids. Germline V gives CDR1 LGHNA, CDR2 YSLEER. The CDR3 protein is CASSQGTGVRSPLHF. CDR3 DNA: TGCGCCAGCAGCCAAGGGACGGGAGTGCGTTCACCCCTCCACTTT.

As for this clone: In the same sample, other DNA sequences code for this CDR3. This rearrangement joins TRBV29-1 to TRBJ2-3; D gene uncertain. This CDR3 contains 12 residues. From germline, CDR1 is SQVTM and CDR2 ANQGSEA. V lost 4 bases to trimming and J lost 2 bases, with 7 bases between them. The CDR3 protein is CSVGRTTDTQYF. The CDR3 DNA is TGCAGCGTTGGACGAACCACAGATACGCAGTATTTT.

This clone was seen more than once but under ten times. The chain is built from TRBV11-2 and TRBJ2-6; D unclear. The germline V gene encodes CDR1 SGHAT and CDR2 FQNNGV. V lost 0 bases and J lost 0, with 6 bases in between. The CDR3 has 16 residues. CDR3 sequence reads: CASSLDMNSGANVLTF. In nucleotides, the CDR3 is TGTGCCAGCAGCTTAGATATGAACTCTGGGGCCAACGTCCTGACTTTC.

This clone has only a few counts. The chain combines TRBV7-8 with TRBJ2-6, with TRBD1 matching over 7 bases. Germline lookup yields CDR1 SGHVS and CDR2 FQNEAQ. This CDR3 is built from 17 residues. V gave up 5 bases and J gave up 2 bases; unmatched junction bases: 9. CDR3: CASSPHPDRAGANVLTF. DNA of the CDR3: TGTGCCAGCAGCCCGCACCCCGACAGGGCTGGGGCCAACGTCCTGACTTTC.

This clone appeared a few times. J is TRBJ2-2 and V is TRBV6-5, with D uncertain. The CDR3 consists of 15 residues. Germline V gene sequence: CDR1 MNHEY, CDR2 SVGAGI. Trimming removed 2 bases from V and 1 base from J, with 8 bases in between. The DNA of the CDR3 is TGTGCCAGCAGTTACATGCTCTTGAACACCGGGGAGCTGTTTTTT. This sequence encodes CASSYMLLNTGELFF.

This clone was recorded a few times. The rearrangement links TRBV25-1 to TRBJ1-3; D is uncertain. This CDR3 contains 11 residues. Trimming cost V 8 bases and J 5 bases, with 7 bases left between them. Germline-derived CDR1 and CDR2 are MGHDK and SYGVNS. In DNA, the CDR3 is TGTGCCAGCGGGCCAAGAAACACCATATATTTT. As protein: CASGPRNTIYF.

The chain links TRBV5-4 to TRBJ2-5, with a tentative D call TRBD2 (7 bases). The CDR3 has 14 residues. CDR1 is SGHNT and CDR2 is YYREEE in the germline V gene (reference sequence). Trimming stripped 7 bases from V and 5 bases from J, with 18 bases between. CDR3 protein: CASGNGGGQETQYF. In nucleotides, the CDR3 is TGTGCCAGCGGAAACGGCGGGGGCCAGGAGACCCAGTACTTC.

As to this clone: This specimen includes other DNA sequences encoding the same CDR3. J is TRBJ1-2 and V is TRBV6-5; perhaps TRBD1 as D (5 bases). The germline CDR1 and CDR2 sequences are MNHEY and SVGAGI. This CDR3 is 14 amino acids long. Trimming shortened V by 0 bases and J by 3 bases, and 8 bases separated the two germline ends. CDR3 DNA sequence: TGTGCCAGCAGTTACTCCCGCAGGGACTATGGCTACACCTTC. Translated: CASSYSRRDYGYTF.

This clone has more than one count but fewer than ten. The chain employs TRBV19 and TRBJ2-7, with D perhaps matching TRBD1 or TRBD2 (6 bases each). Germline V gene sequence: CDR1 LNHDA, CDR2 SQIVND (reference sequence). CDR3 length: 14 amino acids. The V and J ends lost 6 bases and 3 bases respectively, with 15 bases between them. CDR3 in DNA: TGTGCCAGTAGGAGACAGGAGGGCTTCTACGAGCAGTACTTC. This sequence encodes CASRRQEGFYEQYF.

This clone was seen a few times. V usage is TRBV6-5 and J usage is TRBJ2-5, with D perhaps TRBD1 or TRBD2 (7 bases each). There are 15 residues in the CDR3. Germline V gene sequence: CDR1 MNHEY, CDR2 SVGAGI. V was shortened by 4 bases and J by 5 bases, with 17 bases between the two germline ends. As DNA, the CDR3 is TGTGCCAGCAGTTTCCCAGGGGGGGGAATGGAGACCCAGTACTTC. Translation gives CASSFPGGGMETQYF.

The chain's CDR3 is CASSSHLNTEAFF. The DNA of the CDR3 is TGTGCCAGCAGCTCCCATCTGAACACTGAAGCTTTCTTT. The rearrangement links TRBV7-6 to TRBJ1-1; D is undetermined. The CDR3 covers 13 residues. Germline V lookup: CDR1 SGHVS, CDR2 FNYEAQ. Trimming shortened V by 4 bases and J by 0 bases, and 6 bases separated the two germline ends.

This clone was seen only a few times. The J gene is TRBJ1-2, the V gene TRBV6-5, with 9 bases identical to TRBD1. V was clipped by 7 bases and J by 11 bases; unmatched bases: 11. CDR3 length: 13 amino acids. In germline, CDR1 is MNHEY, CDR2 SVGAGI. The chain's CDR3 is CASTSQGAPRYTF. The DNA for the CDR3 is TGTGCCAGCACCTCACAGGGGGCCCCGAGGTACACCTTC.

In regard to this clone: Germline is not matched at one junction end, which may reflect a read error. The V gene is TRBV2, the J gene TRBJ2-5; 8 nucleotides line up with TRBD1. Germline values: CDR1 SNHLY, CDR2 FYNNEI. The CDR3 is 12 amino acids. DNA for the CDR3: TGTGCCGGCAGCAGGGGGCGGGAGACCCAGTACTTC. Translation gives CAGSRGRETQYF.

This clone showed up just a few times. V usage is TRBV7-9 and J usage is TRBJ1-2, with 7 bases lining up with TRBD1. The trim removed 5 bases at V and 4 bases at J, leaving 10 bases unmatched. This CDR3 has 15 amino acids. Germline CDR1 SEHNR, CDR2 FQNEAQ (reference sequence). As DNA, the CDR3 is TGTGCCAGCAGCCCCTCGACAGGGTGGGGCTATGGCTACACCTTC. Residues: CASSPSTGWGYGYTF.

This chain links TRBV6-5 with TRBJ1-6; the D gene is possibly TRBD1 (5 bases). The CDR3 runs 16 residues. Germline lookup yields CDR1 MNHEY and CDR2 SVGAGI. The germline V and J ends were trimmed by 2 bases and 7 bases, with 15 bases remaining between them. CDR3 residues: CASSYGMGVRNSPLHF. In DNA, the CDR3 is TGTGCCAGCAGTTACGGGATGGGGGTGAGGAATTCACCCCTCCACTTT.

V is TRBV9 and J is TRBJ2-1, with 8 bases that match TRBD2. This CDR3 has 16 amino acids. Losses at the gene ends were 0 bases for V and 5 bases for J; bases not matched to a gene: 7. The germline gives CDR1 SGDLS, CDR2 YYNGEE. The CDR3 is CASSVVASGGHNEQFF. DNA for the CDR3: TGTGCCAGCAGCGTAGTAGCCAGCGGGGGCCACAATGAGCAGTTCTTC.

J is TRBJ1-2 and V is TRBV20-1; no firm D call. Germline V lookup: CDR1 DFQATT, CDR2 SNEGSKA (reference sequence). The CDR3 covers 11 residues. Written as DNA, the CDR3 is TGCAGCCTTCCGCTGAGGGATGGCTACACCTTC. It encodes CSLPLRDGYTF.

The genes are TRBV23-1 and TRBJ1-4; D not certain. TRBV23-1 is an open reading frame, and its role is uncertain. V shed 8 bases and J shed 0 bases, with 22 bases lying between them. This CDR3 has 18 amino acids. The CDR3 here is CASCLVTEIYATNEKLFF. DNA for the CDR3: TGCGCCAGCTGCTTAGTAACTGAAATTTATGCAACTAATGAAAAACTGTTTTTT.

This clone was seen a few times. V is TRBV7-2 and J is TRBJ2-7; D is unresolved. The V end lost 4 bases, the J end lost 2 bases, and 21 bases lay between the germline ends. Per the germline V gene, CDR1 is SGHTA and CDR2 is FQGNSA. The CDR3 loop spans 17 amino acids. The CDR3, as DNA: TGTGCCAGCAGCTCTTCCCCGGGTGGGGTGGGAACCTACGAGCAGTACTTC. It is translated as CASSSSPGGVGTYEQYF.

This clone appeared a few times. The chain joins TRBV9 to TRBJ1-5; 11 positions agree with TRBD1. Germline V lookup: CDR1 SGDLS, CDR2 YYNGEE. This CDR3 is 15 amino acids long. V gave up 0 bases and J gave up 5 bases; unmatched junction bases: 1. CDR3: CASSVGTGGDQPQHF. CDR3 sequence (DNA): TGTGCCAGCAGCGTAGGGACAGGGGGCGATCAGCCCCAGCATTTT. Supplemented by reference TRBV9 and TRBJ1-5, the full variable domain reads DSGVTQTPKHLITATGQRVTLRCSPRSGDLSVYWYQQSLDQGLQFLIQYYNGEERAKGNILERFSAQQFPDLHSELNLSSLELGDSALYFCASSVGTGGDQPQHFGDGTRLSIL.

This clone has a handful of counts. The chain links TRBV6-6 to TRBJ2-5; D gene uncertain. Trimming removed 2 bases at V and 5 bases at J, with 12 bases between. Germline V lookup: CDR1 MNHNY, CDR2 SVGAGI (reference sequence). This CDR3 comprises 14 residues. In DNA form, the CDR3 reads TGTGCCAGCAGTTACCCAGGTTTAACGGAGACCCAGTACTTC. Amino acids: CASSYPGLTETQYF.

The chain joins TRBV4-2 to TRBJ2-6; the match to TRBD1 covers 9 bases. CDR1 is LGHNA, CDR2 YNFKEQ, per germline. The ends lost 4 bases at V and 0 bases at J; junction bases unmatched: 16. The length of the CDR3 is 21 residues. The CDR3 DNA follows: TGTGCCAGCAGCCTCCAACCTGATATAGGGACAGGGCTCTCTGGGGCCAACGTCCTGACTTTC. It codes for CASSLQPDIGTGLSGANVLTF.

This clone has a handful of counts. J is TRBJ2-5 and V is TRBV10-3, with D perhaps matching TRBD1 (6 bases). The CDR3 has 13 residues. Germline assignment: CDR1 ENHRY and CDR2 SYGVKD. The V end was cut by 10 bases, the J end by 4 bases, with 16 bases between. CDR3 region: CASRDGTLETQYF. DNA of the CDR3: TGTGCCAGTCGGGACGGGACACTAGAGACCCAGTACTTC.

This clone is a singleton in its sample. The rearrangement joins TRBV7-8 to TRBJ1-2, with D unresolved. V was clipped by 5 bases and J by 8 bases, with 9 bases between them. The CDR3 extends over 11 amino acids. CDR1 SGHVS and CDR2 FQNEAQ come from the germline V gene. The CDR3 DNA reads TGTGCCAGCAGCCGGGTAGACGGCTACACCTTC. This gives the protein CASSRVDGYTF.

The rearrangement uses TRBV4-3 and TRBJ1-6; unclear D gene. Germline assignment: CDR1 LGHNA and CDR2 YSLEER. V lost 1 base and J lost 7, with 14 bases in between. This CDR3 spans 16 amino acids. The CDR3 sequence: CASSQGGPSINSPLHF. CDR3 sequence (DNA): TGCGCCAGCAGCCAAGGGGGTCCATCTATAAATTCACCCCTCCACTTT.

The chain joins TRBV7-2 to TRBJ2-6; 8 bases match TRBD1. CDR1 and CDR2 from the germline V gene are SGHTA and FQGNSA. CDR3 length: 18 amino acids. J was trimmed by 0 bases and V by 1 base; bases with no gene match: 5. CDR3 DNA: TGTGCCAGCAGCTTAGTTAGGACAGGGACCTCTGGGGCCAACGTCCTGACTTTC. This codes for CASSLVRTGTSGANVLTF. Full variable domain (outside the CDR3, taken from reference TRBV7-2 and TRBJ2-6): GAGVSQSPSNKVTEKGKDVELRCDPISGHTALYWYRQSLGQGLEFLIYFQGNSAPDKSGLPSDRFSAERTGGSVSTLTIQRTQQEDSAVYLCASSLVRTGTSGANVLTFGAGSRLTVL.

The chain has TRBV7-2 and TRBJ2-2; D is uncertain. Trimming shortened V by 1 base and J by 2 bases, and 11 bases separated the two germline ends. Germline V gene data show CDR1 as SGHTA and CDR2 as FQGNSA. CDR3 length: 16 amino acids. In nucleotides, the CDR3 is TGTGCCAGCAGCTTAGTTCGGGCAGCTAACACCGGGGAGCTGTTTTTT. Amino acid sequence: CASSLVRAANTGELFF.